This T cell receptor (beta chain) was identified during a study of blood T cell repertoires in COVID-19. Data came from immunoSEQ multiplex PCR; TCRdb stores just in-frame clones and leaves some out. The sample records over 150,000 clones, nearly 80% being singletons. The V and J ends lost 0 bases and 0 bases respectively, with 9 bases between them. Germline V gene data show CDR1 as SGHRS and CDR2 as YFSETQ. The CDR3 covers 15 residues. The V and J genes are TRBV5-1 and TRBJ1-2; D is unresolved. This receptor was identified in a man at least 80 years old with acute or convalescent COVID-19. The specimen sequenced was peripheral blood. The CDR3 bases are TGCGCCAGCAGCTTGGTTGGCAATTCTAACTATGGCTACACCTTC. Encoded protein: CASSLVGNSNYGYTF. Supplemented by reference TRBV5-1 and TRBJ1-2, the full variable domain reads KAGVTQTPRYLIKTRGQQVTLSCSPISGHRSVSWYQQTPGQGLQFLFEYFSETQRNKGNFPGRFSGRQFSNSRSEMNVSTLELGDSALYLCASSLVGNSNYGYTFGSGTRLTVV.